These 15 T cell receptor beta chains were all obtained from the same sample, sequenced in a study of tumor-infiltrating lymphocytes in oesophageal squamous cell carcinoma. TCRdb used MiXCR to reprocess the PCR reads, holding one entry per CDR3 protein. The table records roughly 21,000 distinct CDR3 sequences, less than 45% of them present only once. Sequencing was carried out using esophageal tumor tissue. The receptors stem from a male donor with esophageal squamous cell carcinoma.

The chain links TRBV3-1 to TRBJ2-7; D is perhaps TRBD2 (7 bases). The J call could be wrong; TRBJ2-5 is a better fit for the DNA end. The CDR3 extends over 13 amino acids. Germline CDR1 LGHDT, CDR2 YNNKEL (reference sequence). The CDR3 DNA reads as TGTGCCAGCAAGAGGGAGGGGGGGGAGACCCAGTACTTC. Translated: CASKREGGETQYF.

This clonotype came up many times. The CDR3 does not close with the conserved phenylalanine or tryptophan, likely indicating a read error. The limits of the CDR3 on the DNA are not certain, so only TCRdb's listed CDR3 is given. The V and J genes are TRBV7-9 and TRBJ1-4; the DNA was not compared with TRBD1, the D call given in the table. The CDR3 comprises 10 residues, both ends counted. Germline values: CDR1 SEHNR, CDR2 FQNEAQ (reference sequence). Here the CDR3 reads CASSLAQWTG.

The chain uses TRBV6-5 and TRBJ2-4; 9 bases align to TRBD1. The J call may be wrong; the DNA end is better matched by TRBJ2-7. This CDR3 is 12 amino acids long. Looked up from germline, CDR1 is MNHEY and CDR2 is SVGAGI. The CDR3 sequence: CASSGQGREQYF. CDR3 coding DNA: TGTGCCAGCAGTGGACAGGGGCGCGAGCAGTACTTC.

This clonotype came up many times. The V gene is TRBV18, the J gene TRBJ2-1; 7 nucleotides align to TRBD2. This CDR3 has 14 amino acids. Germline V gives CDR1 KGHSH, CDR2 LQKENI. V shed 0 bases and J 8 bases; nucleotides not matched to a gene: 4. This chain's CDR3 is CASSPPVREDEQFF. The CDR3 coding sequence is TGTGCCAGCTCACCACCGGTACGGGAGGATGAGCAGTTCTTC.

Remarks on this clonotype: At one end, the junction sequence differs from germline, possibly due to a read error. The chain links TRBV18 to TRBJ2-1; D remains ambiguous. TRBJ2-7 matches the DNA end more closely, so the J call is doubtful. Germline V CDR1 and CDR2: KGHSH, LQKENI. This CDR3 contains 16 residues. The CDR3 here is CASSPIDPAEPYEQYF. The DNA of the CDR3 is TGTGCCAGTTCACCAATAGACCCCGCGGAGCCCTACGAGCAGTACTTC.

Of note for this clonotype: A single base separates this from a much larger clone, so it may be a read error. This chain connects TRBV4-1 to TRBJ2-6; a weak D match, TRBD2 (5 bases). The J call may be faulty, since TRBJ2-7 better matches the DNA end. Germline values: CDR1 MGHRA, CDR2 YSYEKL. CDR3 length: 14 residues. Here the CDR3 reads CASSRGGSYNEQYF. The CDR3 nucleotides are TGCGCCAGCAGCCGAGGAGGTTCCTACAATGAGCAGTACTTC.

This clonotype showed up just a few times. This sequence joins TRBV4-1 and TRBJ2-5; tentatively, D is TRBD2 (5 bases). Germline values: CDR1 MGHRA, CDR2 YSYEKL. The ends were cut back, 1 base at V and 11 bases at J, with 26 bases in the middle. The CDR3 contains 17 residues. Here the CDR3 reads CASSQAGLESSYNEQYF. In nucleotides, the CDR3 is TGCGCCAGCAGCCAAGCCGGACTCGAAAGCTCCTACAATGAGCAGTACTTC.

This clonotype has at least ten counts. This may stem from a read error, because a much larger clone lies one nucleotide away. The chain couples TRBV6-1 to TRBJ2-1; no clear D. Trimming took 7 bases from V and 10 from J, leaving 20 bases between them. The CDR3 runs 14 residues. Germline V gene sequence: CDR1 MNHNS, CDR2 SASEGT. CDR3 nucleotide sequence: TGTGCCAGCATCCATAAGGACGGAACCTACGAGCAGTTCTTC. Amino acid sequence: CASIHKDGTYEQFF.

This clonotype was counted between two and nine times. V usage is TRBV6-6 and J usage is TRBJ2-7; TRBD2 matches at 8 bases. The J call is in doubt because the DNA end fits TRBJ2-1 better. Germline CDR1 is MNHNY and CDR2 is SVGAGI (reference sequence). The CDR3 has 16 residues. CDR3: CASSGPGLAAYNEQFF. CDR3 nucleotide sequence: TGTGCCAGCAGTGGTCCCGGACTAGCAGCCTACAATGAGCAGTTCTTC.

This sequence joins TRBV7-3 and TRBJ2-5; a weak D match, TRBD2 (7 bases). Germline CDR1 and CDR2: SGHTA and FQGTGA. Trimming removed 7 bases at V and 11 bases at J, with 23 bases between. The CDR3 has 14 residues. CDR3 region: CASTLGGGSDTQYF. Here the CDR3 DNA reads TGTGCCAGCACCCTAGGGGGGGGCTCAGATACGCAGTACTTC. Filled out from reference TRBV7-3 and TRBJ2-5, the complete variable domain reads GAGVSQTPSNKVTEKGKYVELRCDPISGHTALYWYRQSLGQGPEFLIYFQGTGAADDSGLPNDRFFAVRPEGSVSTLKIQRTERGDSAVYLCASTLGGGSDTQYFGPGTRLLVL.

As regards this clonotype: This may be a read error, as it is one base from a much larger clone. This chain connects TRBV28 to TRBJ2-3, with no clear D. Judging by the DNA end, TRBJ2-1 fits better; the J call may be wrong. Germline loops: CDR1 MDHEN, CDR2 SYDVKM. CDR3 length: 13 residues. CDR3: CASIREGLGEQFF. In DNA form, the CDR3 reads TGTGCCAGCATTCGCGAAGGATTGGGCGAGCAGTTCTTC.

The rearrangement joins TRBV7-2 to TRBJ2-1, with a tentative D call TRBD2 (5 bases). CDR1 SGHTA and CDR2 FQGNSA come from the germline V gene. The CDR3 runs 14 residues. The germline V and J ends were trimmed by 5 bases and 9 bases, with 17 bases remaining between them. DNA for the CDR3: TGTGCCAGCAGCCAACAACTAGTTCTACTTGAGCAGTTCTTC. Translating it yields CASSQQLVLLEQFF. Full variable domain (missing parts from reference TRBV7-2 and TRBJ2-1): GAGVSQSPSNKVTEKGKDVELRCDPISGHTALYWYRQSLGQGLEFLIYFQGNSAPDKSGLPSDRFSAERTGGSVSTLTIQRTQQEDSAVYLCASSQQLVLLEQFFGPGTRLTVL.

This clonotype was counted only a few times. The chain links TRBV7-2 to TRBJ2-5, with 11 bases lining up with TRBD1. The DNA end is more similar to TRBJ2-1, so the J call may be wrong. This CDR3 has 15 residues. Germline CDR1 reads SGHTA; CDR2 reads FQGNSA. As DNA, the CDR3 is TGTGCCAGCAGCTTAGGGGGGACAGGGGGCAATGAGCAGTTCTTC. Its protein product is CASSLGGTGGNEQFF.

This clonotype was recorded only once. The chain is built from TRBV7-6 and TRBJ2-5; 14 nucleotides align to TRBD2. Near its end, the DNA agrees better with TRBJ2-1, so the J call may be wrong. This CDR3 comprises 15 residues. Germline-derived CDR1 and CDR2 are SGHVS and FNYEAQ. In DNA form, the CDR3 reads TGTGCCAGCAGCTTCGGACTAGCGGGAGGAAAGGAGCAGTTCTTC. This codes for CASSFGLAGGKEQFF.

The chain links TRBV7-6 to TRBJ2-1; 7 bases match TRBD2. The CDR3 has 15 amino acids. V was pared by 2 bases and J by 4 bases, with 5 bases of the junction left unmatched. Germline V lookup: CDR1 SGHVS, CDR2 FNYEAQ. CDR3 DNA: TGTGCCAGCAGCTTACTTGGCGGGAGTTACAATGAGCAGTTCTTC. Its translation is CASSLLGGSYNEQFF.